The 16 T cell receptor beta chains below come from one sample, sequenced in a study of blood T cell repertoires in COVID-19. The protocol was immunoSEQ multiplex PCR, while the TCRdb copy is restricted to in-frame clones and leaves out a portion. This table holds some 45,000 clones, 82% found once. Sequencing input: peripheral blood. Receptor source: a woman aged 55-70 years with acute or convalescent COVID-19.

This chain connects TRBV2 to TRBJ1-5; possible D gene TRBD1, 5 bases. The CDR3 contains 15 residues. The V and J ends lost 3 bases and 7 bases respectively, with 16 bases between them. The V gene's germline CDR1 is SNHLY and CDR2 FYNNEI. CDR3 in amino acids: CASSDELGVDQPQHF. CDR3 bases: TGTGCCAGCAGTGACGAGTTAGGGGTGGACCAGCCCCAGCATTTT.

A few counts support this clone. The same CDR3 arises from other DNA sequences in this sample as well. V and J are TRBV10-3 and TRBJ1-1; tentative D call: TRBD1 (5 bases). From germline, CDR1 is ENHRY and CDR2 SYGVKD. CDR3 length: 14 residues. Trimming pared 2 bases from V and 3 bases from J, leaving 10 bases between. CDR3: CAISERGTDTEAFF. CDR3 DNA sequence: TGTGCCATCAGTGAGCGGGGGACGGACACTGAAGCTTTCTTT.

The V and J genes are TRBV5-1 and TRBJ2-1; TRBD2 matches at 12 bases. The CDR3 length is 19 residues. V lost 2 bases and J lost 0; bases outside the gene matches: 9. Germline V gene lookup returns CDR1 SGHRS and CDR2 YFSETQ. The CDR3 bases are TGCGCCAGCAGCTTTCCGGGACTAGCGGGTTCTTACTCCTACAATGAGCAGTTCTTC. Amino acids: CASSFPGLAGSYSYNEQFF. Combining the CDR3 with reference TRBV5-1 and TRBJ2-1 gives the whole variable domain KAGVTQTPRYLIKTRGQQVTLSCSPISGHRSVSWYQQTPGQGLQFLFEYFSETQRNKGNFPGRFSGRQFSNSRSEMNVSTLELGDSALYLCASSFPGLAGSYSYNEQFFGPGTRLTVL.

This clone was observed a single time. The V call is TRBV15, the J call TRBJ2-6; weak D call: TRBD2 (6 bases). V lost 0 bases to trimming and J lost 3 bases, with 9 bases between them. Per the germline V gene, CDR1 is LNHNV and CDR2 is YYDKDF (reference sequence). The CDR3 is 16 residues long. This chain's CDR3 is CATSRDGGYGANVLTF. CDR3 nucleotides: TGTGCCACCAGCAGAGATGGGGGGTATGGGGCCAACGTCCTGACTTTC.

The V call is TRBV5-5, the J call TRBJ2-2; D possibly corresponds to TRBD1 (6 bases). Trimming removed 1 base from V and 0 bases from J, with 7 bases in between. Germline V gene sequence: CDR1 SGHKS, CDR2 YYEKEE (reference sequence). The CDR3 is 15 residues long. CDR3 loop: CASSLKGANTGELFF. Written as DNA, the CDR3 is TGTGCCAGCAGCTTGAAGGGGGCGAACACCGGGGAGCTGTTTTTT.

The V and J genes are TRBV10-2 and TRBJ2-7, with D unresolved. CDR1 WSHSY and CDR2 SAAADI come from the germline V gene. The length of the CDR3 is 14 residues. Trimming cost V 6 bases and J 0 bases, with 12 bases left between them. The CDR3 here is CASRVEVSSYEQYF. The CDR3 region has the DNA TGCGCCAGCAGAGTCGAGGTCAGCTCCTACGAGCAGTACTTC.

This rearrangement joins TRBV29-1 to TRBJ1-2; weak D call: TRBD1 (5 bases). The CDR3 loop spans 11 amino acids. Germline CDR1 SQVTM, CDR2 ANQGSEA. V dropped 3 bases and J dropped 6 bases, with 8 bases sitting between them. CDR3 protein: CSVDRVHGYTF. The CDR3 DNA follows: TGCAGCGTTGACAGGGTCCATGGCTACACCTTC.

The V gene is TRBV7-9, the J gene TRBJ2-7, with D possibly matching TRBD1 (5 bases). The CDR3 is 12 residues long. Germline CDR1 reads SEHNR; CDR2 reads FQNEAQ (reference sequence). The V end was cut by 11 bases, the J end by 3 bases, with 14 bases between. The CDR3 is CAGEKDNYEQYF. CDR3 DNA: TGTGCCGGGGAAAAGGACAACTACGAGCAGTACTTC. Full variable domain (outside the CDR3, taken from reference TRBV7-9 and TRBJ2-7): DTGVSQNPRHKITKRGQNVTFRCDPISEHNRLYWYRQTLGQGPEFLTYFQNEAQLEKSRLLSDRFSAERPKGSFSTLEIQRTEQGDSAMYLCAGEKDNYEQYFGPGTRLTVT.

The V gene is TRBV12-2, the J gene TRBJ1-1. TRBV12-2 is recorded as a pseudogene. The CDR3 has 15 amino acids. The chain's CDR3 is CASRPVERANTEAFF. The CDR3 DNA sequence: TGTGCAAGTCGCCCCGTCGAGAGGGCGAACACTGAAGCTTTCTTT.

The rearrangement links TRBV29-1 to TRBJ1-1, with D perhaps TRBD1 (6 bases). This CDR3 region has 13 residues. Trimming took 4 bases from V and 2 from J, leaving 11 bases between them. From germline, CDR1 is SQVTM and CDR2 ANQGSEA. In DNA form, the CDR3 reads TGCAGCGTTGGGGGGCAGTTCAACACTGAAGCTTTCTTT. Its protein is CSVGGQFNTEAFF.

The chain combines TRBV15 with TRBJ2-5; D is possibly TRBD2 (5 bases). The V end was cut by 7 bases, the J end by 5 bases, with 14 bases between. The germline V gene has CDR1 LNHNV and CDR2 YYDKDF (reference sequence). The CDR3 consists of 13 residues. This chain's CDR3 is CATTRTGFETQYF. CDR3 nucleotides: TGTGCCACCACGCGGACGGGGTTTGAGACCCAGTACTTC.

This chain joins TRBV7-3 and TRBJ1-1; D ambiguous. The length of the CDR3 is 15 residues. V lost 5 bases and J 4 bases, leaving 17 bases between the germline ends. Germline V gene data show CDR1 as SGHTA and CDR2 as FQGTGA. CDR3 in amino acids: CASSKRPGLSTEAFF. The CDR3 nucleotides are TGTGCCAGCAGCAAAAGACCGGGTTTGAGCACTGAAGCTTTCTTT.

The rearrangement uses TRBV2 and TRBJ1-1; perhaps TRBD1 as D (5 bases). V lost 9 bases to trimming and J lost 12 bases, with 14 bases between them. CDR1 SNHLY and CDR2 FYNNEI come from the germline V gene. The CDR3 spans 10 residues. CDR3 residues: CAREGQGSFF. The CDR3, as DNA: TGTGCCAGGGAGGGGCAGGGTTCTTTCTTT.

This clone was detected once. The chain employs TRBV5-8 and TRBJ1-1; D gene uncertain. This CDR3 has 14 residues. V lost 4 bases and J 4 bases, leaving 14 bases between the germline ends. Germline V gene data show CDR1 as SGHTS and CDR2 as YDEGEE. As DNA, the CDR3 is TGTGCCAGCAGCCCCCCGTCTTGGGCCACTGAAGCTTTCTTT. Its translation: CASSPPSWATEAFF.

The chain joins TRBV14 to TRBJ1-1; 9 bases are shared with TRBD1. The CDR3 totals 15 residues. The J segment lost 5 bases and the V segment lost 2 bases, leaving 6 bases of the junction unmatched. The germline V gene encodes CDR1 SGHDN and CDR2 FVKESK. DNA of the CDR3: TGTGCCAGCAGCCAATTGGGGACAGGGTTAACTGAAGCTTTCTTT. It translates to CASSQLGTGLTEAFF.

The chain links TRBV30 to TRBJ1-4, with D possibly matching TRBD1 (5 bases). The CDR3 extends over 16 amino acids. Germline V gene sequence: CDR1 GTSNPN, CDR2 SVGIG (reference sequence). V was trimmed by 4 bases and J by 3 bases, leaving 18 bases between them. The CDR3 DNA is TGTGCCTGGACCAAAGCAGGGATATACCCTAATGAAAAACTGTTTTTT. This gives the protein CAWTKAGIYPNEKLFF.